A selection of T cell receptor beta chains follows, all from one sample in a study of shared T cell receptors in the human thymus. TCRdb keeps only in-frame clones here, not all; method: immunoSEQ multiplex PCR. The data hold 540,000 or so clones, with around three quarters observed a single time. The same sample was also studied in work on human thymus T cells.

Sequencing was performed on thymocytes. The receptor set was obtained from a boy less than two years old with a congenital heart defect. Both conserved end residues are part of each CDR3. A D gene is named only where the DNA matches it firmly. Clone size, where shown, is once, few, many, or a class for clones that have expanded.

>TRBJ1-5|TRBV7-2|few|TRBD1|15
CASSQDRVSNQPQHF
TGTGCCAGCAGCCAAGACAGGGTATCAAATCAGCCCCAGCATTTT
>TRBJ2-7|TRBV7-2|-|TRBD1|16
CASSLAQDRGLYEQYF
TGTGCCAGCAGCTTAGCCCAGGACAGGGGTCTGTACGAGCAGTACTTC
>TRBJ2-3|TRBV16|few|-|15
CASSPGLTLRETQYF
TGTGCCAGCAGCCCGGGACTGACTCTGCGTGAGACGCAGTATTTT
>TRBJ2-1|TRBV10-2|-|TRBD2|17
CASSESSGSGSYNEQFF
TGCGCCAGCAGTGAGTCTAGCGGGTCTGGCTCCTACAATGAGCAGTTCTTC
>TRBJ2-2|TRBV19|-|TRBD1|18
CASRTTPRDRGNTGELFF
TGTGCCAGTAGGACAACCCCGCGGGACAGGGGTAACACCGGGGAGCTGTTTTTT
>TRBJ2-7|TRBV27|once|TRBD1|17
CASSEATGQAPSYEQYF
TGTGCCAGCTCCGAGGCTACGGGACAGGCCCCTTCCTACGAGCAGTACTTC
>TRBJ2-7|TRBV25-1|-|TRBD1|13
CAPGGAYLRGQYF
TGTGCTCCAGGGGGCGCGTATCTCCGTGGGCAGTACTTC
>TRBJ2-7|TRBV5-1|-|TRBD1|15
CASSFSRDRDYEQYF
TGCGCCAGCAGCTTCTCAAGGGACAGAGACTACGAGCAGTACTTC
>TRBJ1-5|TRBV12-2|-|-|17
CASRLPVGGYSNQPQHF
TGTGCAAGTCGCTTGCCTGTGGGGGGGTATAGCAATCAGCCCCAGCATTTT
>TRBJ2-7|TRBV4-3|-|TRBD2|16
CASSLVRAGEVHEQYF
TGCGCCAGCAGCCTAGTTCGGGCGGGAGAAGTCCACGAGCAGTACTTC
>TRBJ2-5|TRBV4-3|-|TRBD2|17
CASSHFGLAGMGETQYF
TGCGCCAGCAGCCATTTTGGACTAGCGGGAATGGGAGAGACCCAGTACTTC
>TRBJ2-7|TRBV27|-|TRBD2|16
CATTDGGTSGLYEQYF
TGTGCCACCACTGACGGGGGAACTAGCGGACTCTACGAGCAGTACTTC
>TRBJ2-3|TRBV7-8|-|TRBD2|18
CASSSTGLAGGSTDTQYF
TGTGCCAGCAGCTCCACGGGACTAGCGGGAGGGAGCACAGATACGCAGTATTTT
>TRBJ1-1|TRBV7-3|few|TRBD1|16
CASSLQGMTGSVEAFF
TGTGCCAGCAGCTTACAAGGGATGACAGGGTCGGTTGAAGCTTTCTTT